This T cell receptor beta chain was sequenced in a study of blood T cell repertoires in COVID-19. For the study at large: Acute and convalescent COVID-19 specimens originated in the United States, Italy and Spain. From T cells, B-cell-depleted T cells, or PBMCs came the material, which was cDNA or gDNA.

In the authors' methods: Researchers report that nucleated cell counts were estimated from reference gene primer amplification. The method was immunoSEQ multiplex PCR; TCRdb's version includes in-frame clones alone and lacks a portion of them. Clone size and the V and J calls come from that table; the DNA yielded D and trimming. The sample carries 70,000 or so clones, approximately 90% recorded once. The receptor was isolated from a man between 60 and 75 years old with acute or convalescent COVID-19. The sample consisted of peripheral blood.

The CDR3, as DNA: TGTGCCAGCCGGTTCGGACCCGGACTTATAGAGACCCAGTACTTC. This gives the protein CASRFGPGLIETQYF. The V call is TRBV19, the J call TRBJ2-5; maybe TRBD2 (5 bases). This CDR3 region has 15 residues. Germline CDR1 is LNHDA and CDR2 is SQIVND (reference sequence). The germline V and J ends were trimmed by 9 bases and 4 bases, with 21 bases remaining between them.